The clone carrying this TCR beta chain was counted at least ten times. In making TCR cDNA, 5'RACE template switching added a universal primer site and UMIs to it. TCRdb reprocessed the 5' RACE reads with MiXCR, giving one entry per CDR3 protein. The sample shows approximately 47,000 distinct CDR3 sequences, more than 6% of them seen only once. This record comes from a study of T cells after yellow fever vaccination. The wider study: Those fractions that held only low numbers of cells were prepared using the SMART-Seq v4 Ultra Low Input RNA kit. Whole-study results and caveats: Contaminants from the bulk population, in the form of abundant clonotypes, could be found in FACS-sorted repertoires.

V was trimmed by 3 bases and J by 0 bases, leaving 9 bases between them. Germline V CDR1 and CDR2: DFQATT, SNEGSKA (reference sequence). CDR3 size: 13 residues. The origin of this receptor is a man aged 25 to 45 who received the YFV17D yellow fever vaccine. The starting material was PBMCs, either bulk or a sorted T-cell subset (CD4+, CD8+, memory, or dextramer-sorted; not recorded which), obtained 45 days after the yellow fever booster vaccination. The gene calls are TRBV20-1 and TRBJ2-7; possible D gene TRBD2, 5 bases. The CDR3 DNA reads as TGCAGTGCTAGGCGGGCTCCCTCCTACGAGCAGTACTTC. Translation gives CSARRAPSYEQYF.